The rows below give T cell receptor beta chains drawn from one sample of a study of post-analysis software for immune sequencing data. TCRdb re-analysed the PCR reads in MiXCR, keeping a single row per CDR3 protein. In the table there are about half a million distinct CDR3 sequences, 40% to 55% of which are singletons. The sample comprised blood. These receptor sequences come from a girl aged 10-17 years with multiple sclerosis. CDR3s include the opening cysteine and the closing phenylalanine or tryptophan. Fields, in order: D gene, V gene, J gene, clone size, CDR3 DNA, CDR3 protein. The D gene is left open where the match is weak. The listing skips clone size in some rows; elsewhere it reads once, few, many or a size class.

TRBD1	TRBV7-9	TRBJ2-4	NA	TGTGCCAGCAGCTTAGCAGGGGGCGAAAACATTCAGTACTTC	CASSLAGGENIQYF
NA	TRBV27	TRBJ2-1	few	TGTGCCAGCAGTTTATCGATCCAGGGCGGGGATGAGCAGTTCTTC	CASSLSIQGGDEQFF
NA	TRBV3-1	TRBJ2-1	NA	TGTGCCAGCAGCCAGGTCCCTGTATCTGTCGATGAGCAGTTCTTC	CASSQVPVSVDEQFF
TRBD2	TRBV10-3	TRBJ2-3	many	TGTGCCATCAGACCCGGGAGCGGGAGGTCCACGCAATTTCGCACAGATACGCAGTATTTT	CAIRPGSGRSTQFRTDTQYF
TRBD1	TRBV15	TRBJ2-5	NA	TGTGCCACCAGCGCAGAGAAACAGGGGGGAGAGACCCAGTACTTC	CATSAEKQGGETQYF
NA	TRBV24-1	TRBJ2-3	NA	TGTGCCACCAGTGATCAGCTAGTGGGGACAGATACGCAGTATTTT	CATSDQLVGTDTQYF
TRBD2	TRBV5-1	TRBJ2-7	few	TGCGCCAGCAGCTTGGAACTAGCGGGAGAGGACGAGCAGTACTTC	CASSLELAGEDEQYF
NA	TRBV6-1	TRBJ1-5	NA	TGTGCCAGCAGTGAAAGGCGGCCGCTCAATCAGCCCCAGCATTTT	CASSERRPLNQPQHF
NA	TRBV13	TRBJ2-2	few	TGTGCCAGCAGTTCGGGGTGGCGGCTAGCGTCGAACACCGGGGAGCTGTTTTTT	CASSSGWRLASNTGELFF
TRBD2	TRBV27	TRBJ2-5	few	TGTGCCAGCAGTGCCTCCCTCTCTTTGACTAGCGGGCCCCGGGAGACCCAGTACTTC	CASSASLSLTSGPRETQYF
NA	TRBV19	TRBJ2-5	NA	TGTGCCAGTAGTATCGGACAGTCTCAAGAGACCCAGTACTTC	CASSIGQSQETQYF
NA	TRBV20-1	TRBJ2-7	NA	TGCAGTGCTAGAGATTTACGTTCGGACAGCCTCTACGAGCAGTACTTC	CSARDLRSDSLYEQYF
TRBD2	TRBV2	TRBJ2-1	NA	TGTGCCAGCAGGAGCGGGATCGAGCAGTTCTTC	CASRSGIEQFF
TRBD2	TRBV10-3	TRBJ2-3	few	TGTGCCATCAGCGCGGGAGGGCCGGATACGCAGTATTTT	CAISAGGPDTQYF
TRBD2	TRBV20-1	TRBJ2-1	few	TGCAGTGCTCCAACCACAGGACTAGCGGGAGTGTATGAGCAGTTCTTC	CSAPTTGLAGVYEQFF
TRBD2	TRBV5-1	TRBJ2-3	NA	TGCGCCAGCAGCTTGGCTGTAGCGGGAATTGGGACAGATACGCAGTATTTT	CASSLAVAGIGTDTQYF
NA	TRBV7-2	TRBJ2-4	NA	TGTGCCAGCAGCTTAACCAGACTAGCCAAAAACATTCAGTACTTC	CASSLTRLAKNIQYF
NA	TRBV28	TRBJ2-7	NA	TGTGCCAGCAGTCCCGTTAGTCGCGGGAAGACCTACGAGCAGTACTTC	CASSPVSRGKTYEQYF
NA	TRBV7-3	TRBJ2-3	NA	TGTGCCAGCAGTCAAACTAACTCGGGGATGGATACGCAGTATTTT	CASSQTNSGMDTQYF
NA	TRBV6-5	TRBJ2-3	NA	TGTGCCAGCAGCCCCGACAAGCGAATACCCACAGATACGCAGTATTTT	CASSPDKRIPTDTQYF
TRBD1	TRBV5-1	TRBJ1-1	NA	TGCGCCAGCAGCTTGACCCAGACAGGGGGACTCAACACTGAAGCTTTCTTT	CASSLTQTGGLNTEAFF
NA	TRBV7-9	TRBJ2-1	few	TGTGCCAGCACCCCCTCTACCCCGTCGAATGAGCAGTTCTTC	CASTPSTPSNEQFF
NA	TRBV29-1	TRBJ2-2	once	TGCAGCGTTGAACGGGGGTTAGGGGCCGGGGAGCTGTTTTTT	CSVERGLGAGELFF
TRBD2	TRBV10-3	TRBJ2-7	many	TGTGCCATCAGTGAGTCCGGGACTAGCGGGAGTACCTACGAGCAGTACTTC	CAISESGTSGSTYEQYF
NA	TRBV21-1	TRBJ1-1	NA	TGTGCCTCCCAGGGAGGGGCTTTCTTT	CASQGGAFF
TRBD2	TRBV7-3	TRBJ2-3	once	TGTGCCAGCAGCTTACTAGCGGGCCCCCTTAGCACAGATACGCAGTATTTT	CASSLLAGPLSTDTQYF
NA	TRBV6-6	TRBJ2-7	NA	TGTGCCAGCGCCCGGGGGACGGCTTACGAGCAGTACTTC	CASARGTAYEQYF
NA	TRBV14	TRBJ2-1	NA	TGTGCCAGCAGCCACCGGTCCTCCTACAATGAGCAGTTCTTC	CASSHRSSYNEQFF
NA	TRBV5-5	TRBJ2-5	few	TGTGCCAGCAGCTTGGTTGGGGGGAGGAAAGAGACCCAGTACTTC	CASSLVGGRKETQYF
NA	TRBV29-1	TRBJ1-2	NA	TGCGGCGTCGAGACGGCGGTTAACTATGGCTACACCTTC	CGVETAVNYGYTF
TRBD2	TRBV6-6	TRBJ2-1	NA	TGTGCCAGCAGTTACTTACTAGCGGGAGCGACGGATGAGCAGTTCTTC	CASSYLLAGATDEQFF
NA	TRBV25-1	TRBJ1-6	NA	TGTGCCAGCAGTGGGCAGGGGTTGGGTTCACCCCTCCACTTT	CASSGQGLGSPLHF